This note documents a single T cell receptor beta chain sequence. The antigen remains undetermined. Per germline, CDR1 MNHNY and CDR2 SVGAGI (reference sequence). The V segment lost 2 bases and the J segment 4 bases; nucleotides outside the gene matches: 6. The CDR3 covers 16 residues. The source of the sample is a study of Tregs in tolerant kidney transplant recipients. Study-wide results and caveats: No direct test of biological reproducibility was done here. Expanding Tregs on activated donor B cells appeared to best identify donor-specific TCRbeta clones. Few patients were studied, so findings need validation in larger groups.

Thawed PBMCs were FACS-sorted into unstimulated CD4+CD25+CD127- regulatory T cells, CD4+CD25- non-regulatory cells, CD4 and CD8 cells. Sequenced by immunoSEQ multiplex PCR; TCRdb stores in-frame clones only, minus some. The sample shows around 120,000 clones, 85% to 95% of them seen only once. The chain carries TRBV6-6 and TRBJ2-2; TRBD2 aligns across 8 bases. This sequence was found in a human donor in good health. The sequenced sample consisted of CD4+ T cells from blood. The CDR3 loop reads CASSYHPGGSTGELFF. DNA for the CDR3: TGTGCCAGCAGTTACCACCCGGGGGGGTCCACCGGGGAGCTGTTTTTT.